These 15 T cell receptor beta chains share one sample of origin, sequenced in a study of T cells after yellow fever vaccination. TCRdb called the 5' RACE reads again in MiXCR, with one record for every CDR3 protein. The table includes more than 45,000 distinct CDR3 sequences, approximately 6% detected once. Material: PBMCs, either bulk or a sorted T-cell subset (CD4+, CD8+, memory, or dextramer-sorted; not recorded which), obtained on the day of the yellow fever booster vaccination. The receptors come from a man aged 18 to 30 who received the YFV17D yellow fever vaccine.

CDR3 sequence: CAISEGGYEQYV. CDR3 nucleotides: TGTGCCATCAGTGAAGGGGGCTACGAGCAGTACGTC. The gene calls are TRBV10-3 and TRBJ2-7, with a tentative D call TRBD1 (6 bases). Looked up from germline, CDR1 is ENHRY and CDR2 is SYGVKD. Trimming cost V 3 bases and J 3 bases, with 6 bases left between them. The length of the CDR3 is 12 residues.

The V and J genes are TRBV7-9 and TRBJ1-2, with TRBD1 matching over 10 bases. The germline V gene encodes CDR1 SEHNR and CDR2 FQNEAQ (reference sequence). V gave up 5 bases and J gave up 7 bases; unmatched junction bases: 4. The CDR3 totals 13 residues. The CDR3 DNA reads TGTGCCAGCAGCCCTCGGGACAGGGGTGGCTACACCTTC. It is translated as CASSPRDRGGYTF.

This clonotype has ten or more counts. The chain couples TRBV12-3 or TRBV12-4 to TRBJ1-1; D may be TRBD1 (6 bases). Deletions cut 3 bases from V and 4 bases from J, with 15 bases between. The CDR3 is 15 residues long. The CDR3 reads CASSLRAGAFTEAFF. CDR3 nucleotides: TGTGCCAGCAGTTTGAGAGCGGGGGCCTTCACTGAAGCTTTCTTT.

The table lists this clonotype with many counts. This rearrangement joins TRBV28 to TRBJ1-5; D may be TRBD1 (5 bases). V lost 3 bases, J lost 4 bases, and 16 bases lay in between. This CDR3 spans 16 amino acids. Germline loops: CDR1 MDHEN, CDR2 SYDVKM. CDR3 amino acids: CASSFGTDLGNQPQHF. The DNA for the CDR3 is TGTGCCAGCAGTTTTGGGACGGATTTGGGAAATCAGCCCCAGCATTTT.

The gene calls are TRBV6-2 or TRBV6-3 and TRBJ1-2; no clear D. Deletions cut 3 bases from V and 4 bases from J, with 27 bases between. This CDR3 spans 19 amino acids. The V gene's germline CDR1 is MNHEY and CDR2 SVGEGT. CDR3 region: CASSYRPTANAASPYGYTF. The DNA for the CDR3 is TGTGCCAGCAGTTATCGACCAACGGCTAACGCAGCCTCCCCCTATGGCTACACCTTC.

The chain carries TRBV7-9 and TRBJ2-1; maybe TRBD2 (7 bases). Trimming cost V 8 bases and J 3 bases, with 17 bases left between them. CDR1 is SEHNR and CDR2 is FQNEAQ in the germline V gene (reference sequence). The CDR3 consists of 15 residues. The CDR3: CASEGGEDYYNEQFF. The CDR3 DNA follows: TGTGCCAGCGAGGGGGGGGAGGACTACTACAATGAGCAGTTCTTC.

V usage is TRBV5-6 and J usage is TRBJ1-2; D not resolved. The germline V and J ends were trimmed by 0 bases and 2 bases, with 11 bases remaining between them. This CDR3 has 15 residues. Germline lookup yields CDR1 SGHDT and CDR2 YYEEEE. The CDR3 DNA is TGTGCCAGCAGCTTGGAGTTGAGAGTCAACTATGGCTACACCTTC. Translating it yields CASSLELRVNYGYTF.

This chain links TRBV7-9 with TRBJ1-5; D is possibly TRBD1 (6 bases). There are 15 residues in the CDR3. Germline V gene data show CDR1 as SEHNR and CDR2 as FQNEAQ (reference sequence). Trimming removed 5 bases from V and 3 bases from J, with 14 bases in between. CDR3 nucleotides: TGTGCCAGCAGCCTCACGGGGGGGCACAATCAGCCCCAGCATTTT. It encodes CASSLTGGHNQPQHF.

This clonotype was found many times. V and J are TRBV5-1 and TRBJ2-4, with 7 bases lining up with TRBD1. This CDR3 is built from 19 residues. CDR1 and CDR2 (germline): SGHRS, YFSETQ. With 3 bases clipped from V and 1 base from J, the junction kept 16 bases outside the gene matches. The CDR3 sequence is CASSWEPGTDATAKNIQYF. For the CDR3, the DNA is TGCGCCAGCAGCTGGGAACCCGGGACAGACGCAACGGCCAAAAACATTCAGTACTTC.

This clonotype has a handful of counts. V usage is TRBV28 and J usage is TRBJ1-1; D is unresolved. Germline values: CDR1 MDHEN, CDR2 SYDVKM. Trimming left V 7 bases short and J 1 base short, with 7 bases between. The CDR3 length is 12 residues. The CDR3 DNA reads as TGTGCCAGCACCCGGGGGAACACTGAAGCTTTCTTT. Protein: CASTRGNTEAFF.

This clonotype was detected only a few times. The CDR3 here is CASSSTGLHTEAFF. In DNA form, the CDR3 reads TGCGCCAGCAGCTCCACAGGGTTGCACACTGAAGCTTTCTTT. The V gene is TRBV5-1, the J gene TRBJ1-1, with D possibly matching TRBD1 (6 bases). The germline V gene encodes CDR1 SGHRS and CDR2 YFSETQ. The CDR3 totals 14 residues. Trimming shortened V by 3 bases and J by 3 bases, and 12 bases separated the two germline ends.

The rearrangement uses TRBV7-9 and TRBJ1-3; tentative D call: TRBD1 (6 bases). V was shortened by 3 bases and J by 3 bases, with 15 bases between the two germline ends. CDR3 length: 16 amino acids. CDR1 and CDR2 from the germline V gene are SEHNR and FQNEAQ (reference sequence). The CDR3 coding sequence is TGTGCCAGCAGCTTGGGGGCCCCCGGAGGTGGAAACACCATATATTTT. It yields the protein CASSLGAPGGGNTIYF. Full variable domain (missing parts from reference TRBV7-9 and TRBJ1-3): DTGVSQNPRHKITKRGQNVTFRCDPISEHNRLYWYRQTLGQGPEFLTYFQNEAQLEKSRLLSDRFSAERPKGSFSTLEIQRTEQGDSAMYLCASSLGAPGGGNTIYFGEGSWLTVV.

This clonotype was recorded many times. The V gene is TRBV5-6, the J gene TRBJ1-1; D possibly corresponds to TRBD1 (5 bases). The CDR3 spans 14 residues. Germline-derived CDR1 and CDR2 are SGHDT and YYEEEE. The V end was cut by 2 bases, the J end by 3 bases, with 11 bases between. The CDR3 region has the DNA TGTGCCAGCAGCTTTTTCGAAGGGGACACTGAAGCTTTCTTT. This encodes CASSFFEGDTEAFF.

In this sample, this clonotype turned up many times. The chain links TRBV11-2 to TRBJ1-2; a possible D gene is TRBD1 (5 bases). Germline-derived CDR1 and CDR2 are SGHAT and FQNNGV. The length of the CDR3 is 15 residues. The germline V and J ends were trimmed by 5 bases and 8 bases, with 21 bases remaining between them. The CDR3 DNA follows: TGTGCCAGCAGCCCTTCCGGGGGAAGGGCGCCCGGCTACACCTTC. Protein product: CASSPSGGRAPGYTF.

The chain couples TRBV4-1 to TRBJ1-5; perhaps TRBD1 as D (5 bases). V gave up 0 bases and J gave up 3 bases, with 12 bases separating them. This CDR3 has 16 residues. The V gene's germline CDR1 is MGHRA and CDR2 YSYEKL. CDR3 residues: CASSQDWDRNNQPQHF. For the CDR3, the DNA is TGCGCCAGCAGCCAAGACTGGGACCGGAACAATCAGCCCCAGCATTTT.